This is a list of T cell receptor beta chains from one sample in a study of T cell responses to AZD1222 COVID-19 vaccine. Using immunoSEQ multiplex PCR, the repertoire was profiled, and TCRdb retains in-frame clones only, with some absent. The sample lists around 99,000 clones, roughly 84% occurring once. The source material was peripheral blood, sampled on day 0 of AZD1222 vaccination. These receptors were taken from an adult in good health. CDR3s include the opening cysteine and the closing phenylalanine or tryptophan. A D gene is named only where the DNA matches it firmly. Some rows mark clone size as missing; the rest say once, few, many or name a class of expanded clone.

>.|TRBJ2-4|.|TRBV6-2/TRBV6-3
TGTGCCAGCAGTTACCGCCTCCTGGGGGGTAAAAACATTCAGTACTTC
CASSYRLLGGKNIQYF
>.|TRBJ1-1|.|TRBV6-2/TRBV6-3
TGTGCCAGCAGTTACTTGAGGGCCAACACTGAAGCTTTCTTT
CASSYLRANTEAFF
>.|TRBJ2-7|TRBD1|TRBV19
TGTGCCAGTAGTATAGGACAGGGGAGCTCCTACGAGCAGTACTTC
CASSIGQGSSYEQYF
>few|TRBJ2-4|.|TRBV6-2/TRBV6-3
TGTGCCAGCAGTTCTCCCGGGGACCTTTTAGCCAAAAACATTCAGTACTTC
CASSSPGDLLAKNIQYF
>.|TRBJ2-7|.|TRBV5-6
TGTGCCAGCAGCTTGGTAGGCACAACCTACGAGCAGTACTTC
CASSLVGTTYEQYF
>.|TRBJ2-1|.|TRBV5-1
TGCGCCAGCAGCAGAGGACAGTCCTACAATGAGCAGTTCTTC
CASSRGQSYNEQFF
>medium-sized|TRBJ2-7|TRBD2|TRBV14
TGTGCCAGCAGCGAGAGACTAGCGGGGCCGACCTACGAGCAGTACTTC
CASSERLAGPTYEQYF
>.|TRBJ1-1|.|TRBV11-3
TGTGCCAGCAGCTTAATTCGGGGGACTGAAGCTTTCTTT
CASSLIRGTEAFF
>.|TRBJ1-5|.|TRBV5-6
TGTGCCAGCAGCTGGGGGACGGCCAATCAGCCCCAGCATTTT
CASSWGTANQPQHF
>.|TRBJ2-5|.|TRBV11-3
TGTGCCAGCAGCGATCGGACGCAAGAGACCCAGTACTTC
CASSDRTQETQYF
>once|TRBJ2-2|.|TRBV2
TGTGCCAGCAGTGAAGTTAGGGCAGAAACCGGGGAGCTGTTTTTT
CASSEVRAETGELFF
>.|TRBJ1-2|TRBD1|TRBV6-6
TGTGCCAGCAGCCGAAAGGACAGGGCTCTTAACTATGGCTACACCTTC
CASSRKDRALNYGYTF
>.|TRBJ2-3|TRBD2|TRBV2
TGTGCCAGCAGTGTACGGGGGACTAGCGGCACAGATACGCAGTATTTT
CASSVRGTSGTDTQYF
>once|TRBJ1-2|TRBD1|TRBV5-1
TGCGCCAGCAGCCGCGACAGGGTTGGTGGCTACACCTTC
CASSRDRVGGYTF
>.|TRBJ2-5|TRBD2|TRBV3-1/TRBV3-2
TGTGCCAGCAATCTGCTAGCGGGAGGCACTGGGGAGACCCAGTACTTC
CASNLLAGGTGETQYF
>.|TRBJ2-1|TRBD2|TRBV6-2/TRBV6-3
TGTGCCAGCAGTTACTCATCGGGGGGGATGGCCTACAATGAGCAGTTCTTC
CASSYSSGGMAYNEQFF
>few|TRBJ1-1|TRBD1|TRBV5-4
TGTGCCAGCAGCTTTGACAGGGGTGGCGCTGAAGCTTTCTTT
CASSFDRGGAEAFF
>.|TRBJ1-6|.|TRBV18
TGTGCCAGTACCCCAGGCAGGAGTAATTCACCCCTCCACTTT
CASTPGRSNSPLHF
>.|TRBJ1-2|.|TRBV9
TGTGCCAGCAGCCTCAGGGGCCCGAACTATGGCTACACCTTC
CASSLRGPNYGYTF
>.|TRBJ2-6|.|TRBV25-1
TGTGCCAGCAGTGAATGGTCGGCAGCATCTGGGGCCAACGTCCTGACTTTC
CASSEWSAASGANVLTF
>.|TRBJ2-2|.|TRBV28
TGTGCCAGCAGCTTACCGCGAACCGGAAACACCGGGGAGCTGTTTTTT
CASSLPRTGNTGELFF
>.|TRBJ2-1|.|TRBV7-2
TGTGCCAGCAGGGATAGGACGGGGTCCTACAATGAGCAGTTCTTC
CASRDRTGSYNEQFF
>.|TRBJ2-5|.|TRBV7-9
TGTGCCAGCAGCTTAGTCGGCCAGGGAGAGACCCAGTACTTC
CASSLVGQGETQYF
>.|TRBJ2-3|.|TRBV19
TGTGCCAGTAGTATCGCGGGGACCGGCACAGATACGCAGTATTTT
CASSIAGTGTDTQYF
>.|TRBJ2-4|.|TRBV2
TGTGCCAGCAGTGAAGGCGCCAGTCTAGCCAAAAACATTCAGTACTTC
CASSEGASLAKNIQYF
>.|TRBJ1-1|.|TRBV6-2/TRBV6-3
TGTGCCAGCAGTCGGACGGGGAACACTGAAGCTTTCTTT
CASSRTGNTEAFF
>.|TRBJ2-1|.|TRBV9
TGTGCCAGCAGCAAGGCCCCAGGGGAAGAGCAGTTCTTC
CASSKAPGEEQFF
>.|TRBJ2-1|TRBD2|TRBV7-6
TGTGCCAGCAGCCCAATAGCGGGAGCCTACAATGAGCAGTTCTTC
CASSPIAGAYNEQFF
>.|TRBJ1-5|.|TRBV2
TGTGCCAGCAGACAGAGCCAGTATAGCAATCAGCCCCAGCATTTT
CASRQSQYSNQPQHF
>.|TRBJ1-1|.|TRBV28
TGTGCCAGCATTTCGAACACTGAAGCTTTCTTT
CASISNTEAFF
>once|TRBJ1-2|TRBD1|TRBV28
TGTGCCAGCAGTCTGCGGGACAGGGCCTATGGCTACACCTTC
CASSLRDRAYGYTF
>.|TRBJ2-3|TRBD1|TRBV20-1
TGCAGTGCTAGTGAACAGGGGGCAACGGCAGATACGCAGTATTTT
CSASEQGATADTQYF
>.|TRBJ1-1|TRBD1|TRBV5-1
TGCGCCAGCAGCTTGGTCCCCGGGACAGGGACTGAAGCTTTCTTT
CASSLVPGTGTEAFF
>.|TRBJ1-1|.|TRBV27
TGTGCCAGCAGTTTTGGGGGCGGAAGCCGGCGCACTGAAGCTTTCTTT
CASSFGGGSRRTEAFF
>.|TRBJ1-2|TRBD1|TRBV6-5
TGTGCCAGCAGTTACCTTGACAGGGTTGGCTATGGCTACACCTTC
CASSYLDRVGYGYTF
>.|TRBJ1-1|TRBD1|TRBV12-5
TGTGCTAGTGTGCCCTCCGGGACAGGGCTCATGAACACTGAAGCTTTCTTT
CASVPSGTGLMNTEAFF
>.|TRBJ1-1|.|TRBV5-4
TGTGCCAGCAGCGCCTACAGGGTGGCTTTCTTT
CASSAYRVAFF
>.|TRBJ1-2|.|TRBV4-3
TGCGCCAGCAGCCAAGGGACAGCCCGGAACTATGGCTACACCTTC
CASSQGTARNYGYTF
>.|TRBJ1-5|.|TRBV18
TGTGCCAGCTCACCGTTGAGCAATCAGCCCCAGCATTTT
CASSPLSNQPQHF
>.|TRBJ1-6|.|TRBV2
TGTGCCAGCAGTGAGACCAGGGGAAATTCACCCCTCCACTTT
CASSETRGNSPLHF
>.|TRBJ2-2|TRBD1|TRBV29-1
TGCAGCGTTGAAGACGACAGGGCAACCGGGGAGCTGTTTTTT
CSVEDDRATGELFF
>.|TRBJ1-1|.|TRBV18
TGTGCCAGCTCACCACAAATGCAGGGCGGCGATACTGAAGCTTTCTTT
CASSPQMQGGDTEAFF
>.|TRBJ2-2|.|TRBV7-6
TGTGCCAGCAGCCAAAGGACCCTTTTGGACAGAGTGTTTTTT
CASSQRTLLDRVFF
>.|TRBJ2-5|.|TRBV11-3
TGTGCCAGCAGCCGAGGGGGGCCGGCGGGGACCCAGTACTTC
CASSRGGPAGTQYF
>.|TRBJ1-5|TRBD1|TRBV5-1
TGCGCCAGCAGCATCGGGACAGGCAATCAGCCCCAGCATTTT
CASSIGTGNQPQHF
>.|TRBJ2-3|.|TRBV7-3
TGTGCCAGCAGCCGGGGGACACTCACAGATACGCAGTATTTT
CASSRGTLTDTQYF
>.|TRBJ2-1|TRBD2|TRBV6-5
TGTGCCAGCAGTTACCAGACTAGCGGGAGGTATGAGCAGTTCTTC
CASSYQTSGRYEQFF
>.|TRBJ1-2|TRBD1|TRBV19
TGTGCCAGCAGGACAGGGGGTAACTATGGCTACACCTTC
CASRTGGNYGYTF
>.|TRBJ1-3|.|TRBV2
TGTGCCAGCAGTGAAAGAGGGATTACTGGAAACACCATATATTTT
CASSERGITGNTIYF
>few|TRBJ2-7|.|TRBV14
TGTGCCAGCAGCCAGGGAGTCGGGAGCTCCTACGAGCAGTACTTC
CASSQGVGSSYEQYF
>.|TRBJ1-1|.|TRBV9
TGTGCCAGCAGCGTAGCAGGGCATTGGGACACTGAAGCTTTCTTT
CASSVAGHWDTEAFF
>.|TRBJ1-2|.|TRBV27
TGTGCCAGCAGACCTCCTGGGTGGACCACGAACTATGGCTACACCTTC
CASRPPGWTTNYGYTF
>few|TRBJ2-2|TRBD1|TRBV24-1
TGTGCCACCAGTGATTTCGCCCCCGGGACAGGGACGAACACCGGGGAGCTGTTTTTT
CATSDFAPGTGTNTGELFF
>.|TRBJ2-2|.|TRBV7-9
TGTGCCAGCAGCCCAGGGGACGGGGAGCTGTTTTTT
CASSPGDGELFF